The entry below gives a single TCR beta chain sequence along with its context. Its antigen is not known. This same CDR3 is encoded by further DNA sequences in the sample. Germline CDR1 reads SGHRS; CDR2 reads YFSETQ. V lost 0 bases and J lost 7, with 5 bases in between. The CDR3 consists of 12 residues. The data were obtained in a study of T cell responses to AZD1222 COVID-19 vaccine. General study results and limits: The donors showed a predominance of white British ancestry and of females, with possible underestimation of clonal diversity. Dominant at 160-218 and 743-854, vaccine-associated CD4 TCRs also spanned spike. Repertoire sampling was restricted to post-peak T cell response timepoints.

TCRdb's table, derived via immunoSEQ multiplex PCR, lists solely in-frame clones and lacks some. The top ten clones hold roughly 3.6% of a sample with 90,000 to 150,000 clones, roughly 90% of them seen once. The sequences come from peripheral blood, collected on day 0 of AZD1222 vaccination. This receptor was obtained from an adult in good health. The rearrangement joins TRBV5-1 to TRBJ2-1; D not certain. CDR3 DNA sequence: TGCGCCAGCAGCTTGGAAGGGAATGAGCAGTTCTTC. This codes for CASSLEGNEQFF.